This passage covers 32 T cell receptor beta chains from one sample sequenced in a study of blood T cells in healthy people across ages. Combining a sample-barcoded 5' primer with a J-beta primer mix, a second PCR ran for 7 to 11 cycles. TCRdb called the 5' RACE reads again in MiXCR, with one record for every CDR3 protein. The sample holds some 1.8 million distinct CDR3 sequences, about two fifths seen once. Specimen: blood. Receptors originate from a human donor in good health.

This clonotype was observed a few times. The rearrangement joins TRBV27 to TRBJ1-1; D unclear. V was clipped by 0 bases and J by 6 bases, with 14 bases between them. Germline CDR1 and CDR2: MNHEY and SMNVEV (reference sequence). This CDR3 contains 15 residues. The CDR3: CASSLSAEGMAEAFF. The CDR3 nucleotides read TGTGCCAGCAGTTTATCAGCAGAGGGCATGGCTGAAGCTTTCTTT.

This chain connects TRBV25-1 to TRBJ2-3, with D maybe TRBD1 (5 bases). The germline gives CDR1 MGHDK, CDR2 SYGVNS. Trimming stripped 4 bases from V and 1 base from J, with 18 bases between. The CDR3 is made up of 17 amino acids. CDR3 loop: CASSGYEAGWGTDTQYF. DNA for the CDR3: TGTGCCAGCAGTGGATATGAGGCAGGGTGGGGCACAGATACGCAGTATTTT.

The gene calls are TRBV4-1 and TRBJ2-5, with D possibly being TRBD1 (6 bases). The CDR3 runs to 14 residues. Germline CDR1 is MGHRA and CDR2 is YSYEKL. Trimming left V 0 bases short and J 7 bases short, with 12 bases between. The DNA of the CDR3 is TGCGCCAGCAGCCAAGAAGCCTCCAGGGGGACCCAGTACTTC. Protein sequence: CASSQEASRGTQYF.

V is TRBV5-6 and J is TRBJ2-4; D is unclear. CDR1 and CDR2 (germline): SGHDT, YYEEEE. The CDR3 loop spans 13 amino acids. V lost 2 bases and J lost 9, with 12 bases in between. CDR3 sequence (DNA): TGTGCCAGCAGCTTTAACCCGGACGGCATTCAGTACTTC. Translated: CASSFNPDGIQYF.

The chain carries TRBV21-1 and TRBJ2-7; TRBD1, the D gene given by the table, was not confirmed from the DNA. TRBV21-1 is a pseudogene. The CDR3 spans 14 residues. The CDR3 is CASSNRDGTYEQYF. The DNA of the CDR3 is TGTGCCAGCAGCAACCGGGACGGAACCTACGAGCAGTACTTC.

Concerning this clonotype itself: A clone one base away is much larger, so this may be a read error. The chain is built from TRBV5-6 and TRBJ2-5; D gene uncertain. The V end lost 5 bases, the J end lost 7 bases, and 9 bases lay between the germline ends. This CDR3 contains 11 residues. Per germline, CDR1 SGHDT and CDR2 YYEEEE. As DNA, the CDR3 is TGTGCCAGCAGTCAAAAAGGGACCCAGTACTTC. Translation gives CASSQKGTQYF.

The J gene is TRBJ1-5, the V gene TRBV30; tentative D call: TRBD1 (5 bases). CDR3 size: 17 residues. V dropped 2 bases and J dropped 0 bases, with 17 bases sitting between them. Germline V gene lookup returns CDR1 GTSNPN and CDR2 SVGIG (reference sequence). The CDR3 here is CAWSRHRTSNSNQPQHF. In DNA, the CDR3 is TGTGCCTGGAGTCGCCACAGGACAAGCAATAGCAATCAGCCCCAGCATTTT.

The chain employs TRBV7-2 and TRBJ1-2; D remains ambiguous. The V gene lost 1 base and the J gene lost 4 bases, with 13 bases spanning the gap. CDR3 length: 15 amino acids. The V gene's germline CDR1 is SGHTA and CDR2 FQGNSA. CDR3 region: CASSLERRLLYGYTF. The CDR3 region has the DNA TGTGCCAGCAGCTTAGAAAGGCGCCTCCTCTATGGCTACACCTTC.

This clonotype was detected only a few times. Being one base from a much bigger clone, this may be a read error. V gene TRBV7-2 combines with J gene TRBJ2-5; D gene ambiguous. V gave up 1 base and J gave up 5 bases, with 11 bases separating them. The CDR3 consists of 14 residues. CDR1 and CDR2 from the germline V gene are SGHTA and FQGNSA. The CDR3 DNA is TGTGCCAGCAGCTTAGGGGCTAGATGGGAGACCCAGTACTTC. Protein sequence: CASSLGARWETQYF.

This clonotype turned up a few times. This rearrangement joins TRBV3-1 to TRBJ2-7; the match to TRBD2 covers 13 bases. In germline, CDR1 is LGHDT, CDR2 YNNKEL (reference sequence). CDR3 length: 16 amino acids. V was clipped by 6 bases and J by 7 bases; unmatched bases: 12. CDR3 bases: TGTGCCAGCAGAAGGACAGGGACTAGCGGGATGGGTGAGCAGTACTTC. Its translation: CASRRTGTSGMGEQYF.

This chain connects TRBV7-2 to TRBJ2-1, with D hard to call. Germline loops: CDR1 SGHTA, CDR2 FQGNSA. The CDR3 extends over 14 amino acids. The V end was cut by 1 base, the J end by 7 bases, with 11 bases between. The CDR3 nucleotides read TGTGCCAGCAGCTTAGGGGTTAGGAAGAATGAGCAGTTCTTC. Protein sequence: CASSLGVRKNEQFF.

V usage is TRBV7-8 and J usage is TRBJ1-6; D may be TRBD1 (6 bases). Trimming pared 4 bases from V and 9 bases from J, leaving 16 bases between. CDR3 size: 15 residues. CDR1 is SGHVS and CDR2 is FQNEAQ in the germline V gene. In DNA form, the CDR3 reads TGTGCCAGCAGCTCAAACAGGGTTGGGGGTTCACCCCTCCACTTT. This sequence encodes CASSSNRVGGSPLHF.

The chain carries TRBV2 and TRBJ2-7; no clear D gene. The J call may be mistaken, given a closer DNA end match to TRBJ2-5. Looked up from germline, CDR1 is SNHLY and CDR2 is FYNNEI. This CDR3 has 14 residues. The CDR3 DNA reads as TGTGCCAGCAGTGAAAATGGATCTGGAGAGACCCAGTACTTC. Translating it yields CASSENGSGETQYF.

The chain uses TRBV29-1 and TRBJ2-3, with 10 positions matching TRBD2. CDR1 is SQVTM, CDR2 ANQGSEA, per germline. The CDR3 runs to 17 residues. V was clipped by 7 bases and J by 0 bases; unmatched bases: 13. In DNA form, the CDR3 reads TGCAGCGCCACCGGAGCCGCTAGCGGGGGAAGCACAGATACGCAGTATTTT. Residues: CSATGAASGGSTDTQYF.

The V gene is TRBV10-3, the J gene TRBJ2-3, with D possibly being TRBD1 (5 bases). CDR1 and CDR2 from the germline V gene are ENHRY and SYGVKD. V was shortened by 8 bases and J by 0 bases, with 9 bases between the two germline ends. The CDR3 is 13 amino acids. The CDR3: CAIGAASTDTQYF. The CDR3 DNA sequence: TGTGCCATCGGGGCAGCTAGCACAGATACGCAGTATTTT.

The chain has TRBV2 and TRBJ1-5; D not resolved. The CDR3 is 14 residues long. From germline, CDR1 is SNHLY and CDR2 FYNNEI. Trimming removed 4 bases from V and 0 bases from J, with 7 bases in between. As DNA, the CDR3 is TGTGCCAGCAGTGGAGTTTATAGCAATCAGCCCCAGCATTTT. Translated, it gives CASSGVYSNQPQHF.

The chain carries TRBV6-2 or TRBV6-3 and TRBJ2-1; the D is unclear. Germline V gene data show CDR1 as MNHEY and CDR2 as SVGEGT. The CDR3 contains 11 residues. V gave up 5 bases and J gave up 10 bases, with 9 bases separating them. CDR3 nucleotide sequence: TGTGCCAGCAGTATCGTAGGGGAGCAGTTCTTC. This codes for CASSIVGEQFF.

This chain links TRBV7-2 with TRBJ2-2; 9 bases fit TRBD1. CDR3 length equals 16 residues. The germline V gene encodes CDR1 SGHTA and CDR2 FQGNSA. Losses at the gene ends were 5 bases for V and 4 bases for J; bases not matched to a gene: 8. CDR3 coding DNA: TGTGCCAGCAGCACACAGGGGGCTTTGGGCACCGGGGAGCTGTTTTTT. This translates into CASSTQGALGTGELFF.

This clonotype was counted at least ten times. J is TRBJ1-2 and V is TRBV29-1; D is uncertain. The length of the CDR3 is 12 residues. CDR1 is SQVTM, CDR2 ANQGSEA, per germline. The V and J ends lost 2 bases and 3 bases respectively, with 7 bases between them. As DNA, the CDR3 is TGCAGCGTTGAAACCTCAGACTATGGCTACACCTTC. Translating gives CSVETSDYGYTF.

The V gene is TRBV29-1, the J gene TRBJ1-2; no definite D call. V was clipped by 2 bases and J by 5 bases, with 12 bases between them. The germline V gene encodes CDR1 SQVTM and CDR2 ANQGSEA. The CDR3 is made up of 13 amino acids. The CDR3 region is CSVENAGPYGYTF. In DNA form, the CDR3 reads TGCAGCGTTGAAAACGCGGGCCCGTATGGCTACACCTTC.

This clonotype was recorded many times. The genes are TRBV12-3 or TRBV12-4 and TRBJ2-6; D is undetermined. There are 12 residues in the CDR3. Trimming removed 11 bases from V and 4 bases from J, with 9 bases in between. The CDR3 DNA reads TGTGCCTCTAAACCCGGGGCCAACGTCCTGACTTTC. Translation gives CASKPGANVLTF.

The rearrangement uses TRBV3-1 and TRBJ2-7, with 9 bases fitting TRBD1. V lost 0 bases to trimming and J lost 0 bases; unmatched junction nucleotides: 3. The CDR3 extends over 16 amino acids. Germline V gives CDR1 LGHDT, CDR2 YNNKEL (reference sequence). CDR3 in DNA: TGTGCCAGCAGCCAAGAAGGACAGGGGTACTCCTACGAGCAGTACTTC. Protein: CASSQEGQGYSYEQYF.

V gene TRBV4-2 combines with J gene TRBJ1-1, with unresolved D. The CDR3 totals 13 residues. Germline CDR1 LGHNA, CDR2 YNFKEQ. The V and J ends lost 1 base and 5 bases respectively, with 8 bases between them. The CDR3 DNA sequence: TGTGCCAGCAGCCAAGGTGATGGAACTGAAGCTTTCTTT. The encoded protein is CASSQGDGTEAFF.

The chain couples TRBV12-5 to TRBJ2-7; no clear D gene. The ends were cut back, 7 bases at V and 2 bases at J, with 12 bases in the middle. The CDR3 extends over 13 amino acids. The germline V gene encodes CDR1 LGHNT and CDR2 FRNRAP. CDR3 residues: CASAIDLTYEQYF. CDR3 coding DNA: TGTGCTAGTGCTATCGACCTTACCTACGAGCAGTACTTC.

This sequence joins TRBV4-3 and TRBJ1-1; maybe TRBD1 (6 bases). Trimming cost V 4 bases and J 4 bases, with 13 bases left between them. CDR3 length equals 14 residues. Per germline, CDR1 LGHNA and CDR2 YSLEER. The CDR3 DNA reads as TGCGCCAGCAGCCGCCAAAGGGGGAGCACTGAAGCTTTCTTT. Protein: CASSRQRGSTEAFF.

The rearrangement joins TRBV12-3 or TRBV12-4 to TRBJ2-3; 8 bases line up with TRBD2. The CDR3 contains 16 residues. After removal of 5 bases from V and 0 bases from J, the junction contained 7 bases not matched to a gene. The CDR3 sequence: CASSPPGRASTDTQYF. The CDR3 DNA is TGTGCCAGCAGTCCCCCCGGGAGGGCCAGCACAGATACGCAGTATTTT.

The J gene is TRBJ1-4, the V gene TRBV6-5; unclear D gene. CDR3 length: 13 residues. Trimming pared 8 bases from V and 6 bases from J, leaving 13 bases between. CDR1 is MNHEY, CDR2 SVGAGI, per germline. CDR3 sequence reads: CASGAGRYEKLFF. The CDR3 DNA reads TGTGCCAGCGGTGCGGGGAGGTATGAAAAACTGTTTTTT.

This clonotype occurred a few times. The V call is TRBV10-3, the J call TRBJ1-5, with 7 bases fitting TRBD1. V lost 0 bases and J lost 5; bases outside the gene matches: 4. The CDR3 runs to 15 residues. Looked up from germline, CDR1 is ENHRY and CDR2 is SYGVKD. The CDR3 here is CAISESGGGDQPQHF. CDR3 coding DNA: TGTGCCATCAGTGAGTCTGGAGGGGGCGATCAGCCCCAGCATTTT.

The chain couples TRBV7-6 to TRBJ1-6; no firm D call. CDR1 and CDR2 from the germline V gene are SGHVS and FNYEAQ. This CDR3 is 13 amino acids long. Trimming cost V 5 bases and J 9 bases, with 11 bases left between them. The CDR3 DNA follows: TGTGCCAGCAGCGCGGAGACCTTTTCACCCCTCCACTTT. Translating gives CASSAETFSPLHF. The full variable domain, its missing parts supplied by reference TRBV7-6 and TRBJ1-6, is GAGVSQSPRYKVTKRGQDVALRCDPISGHVSLYWYRQALGQGPEFLTYFNYEAQQDKSGLPNDRFSAERPEGSISTLTIQRTEQRDSAMYRCASSAETFSPLHFGNGTRLTVT.

The chain has TRBV4-3 and TRBJ2-5; 8 bases are shared with TRBD1. The CDR3 sequence is 16 residues long. The germline V gene encodes CDR1 LGHNA and CDR2 YSLEER. V shed 0 bases, J shed 4 bases, and the junction held 7 bases outside the gene matches. The CDR3 DNA is TGCGCCAGCAGCCAAGATCGCTCTACAGGGGGAGAGACCCAGTACTTC. It codes for CASSQDRSTGGETQYF.

This clonotype was detected a few times. The gene calls are TRBV4-3 and TRBJ2-2, with D perhaps matching TRBD1 or TRBD2 (5 bases each). The CDR3 has 16 residues. The V gene lost 1 base and the J gene lost 4 bases, with 13 bases spanning the gap. Germline-derived CDR1 and CDR2 are LGHNA and YSLEER. DNA for the CDR3: TGCGCCAGCAGCCAAGGGGGGAGTGGAGGCACCGGGGAGCTGTTTTTT. This gives the protein CASSQGGSGGTGELFF.

The chain carries TRBV12-3 or TRBV12-4 and TRBJ1-1; D is possibly TRBD1 (5 bases). V was pared by 7 bases and J by 10 bases, with 16 bases between. The CDR3 consists of 12 residues. CDR3 DNA sequence: TGTGCCAGCAATCACCACCGGGACCGAGCTTTCTTT. Translation gives CASNHHRDRAFF.